Below are 2 T cell receptor beta chains sequenced from a single sample in a study of neurological immune-mediated disorders. In TCRdb, the 5' RACE reads were re-called with MiXCR into one record per CDR3 protein. The sample shows under 25,000 distinct CDR3 sequences, approximately 2.5% of them seen only once. The sequenced sample was PBMCs. Receptors originate from a young woman with multiple sclerosis.

The table lists this clonotype with many counts. The V call is TRBV20-1, the J call TRBJ1-2; 7 nucleotides align to TRBD1. The ends lost 5 bases at V and 6 bases at J; junction bases unmatched: 12. This CDR3 has 14 residues. Germline V gene lookup returns CDR1 DFQATT and CDR2 SNEGSKA (reference sequence). The CDR3, as DNA: TGCAGTGCTCCACAATCCGAGACAGGGCATGGCTACACCTTC. It is translated as CSAPQSETGHGYTF.

This clonotype appeared many times. The V call is TRBV20-1, the J call TRBJ1-1; D gene unclear. CDR1 is DFQATT, CDR2 SNEGSKA, per germline (reference sequence). The V and J ends lost 6 bases and 0 bases respectively, with 17 bases between them. The length of the CDR3 is 15 residues. This CDR3 is CSAPLPAQLNTEAFF. In DNA form, the CDR3 reads TGCAGTGCGCCGCTGCCTGCCCAGCTGAACACTGAAGCTTTCTTT.